What follows is one T cell receptor beta chain and its context. About 5 patients' sorted CD4+ cells yielded CD25+CD127- cells. V lost 3 bases to trimming and J lost 2 bases, with 4 bases between them. CDR1 and CDR2 from the germline V gene are LGHNT and FRNRAP. This CDR3 is built from 12 residues. Reverse transcribed after extraction, RNA yielded cDNA as the sequencing template. Sequencing used immunoSEQ multiplex PCR; TCRdb keeps in-frame clones, though not all of them. This table has about 20,000 clones, approximately 60% appearing once. The data are from a study of CD8+ T cells in alopecia areata. This chain uses TRBV12-5 with TRBJ2-5, with D unclear. Sequencing was carried out using CD4+ Tregs sorted from blood. The clonotype comes from a human donor with alopecia areata. For the CDR3, the DNA is TGTGCTAGTGGTTTTGGTCAAGAGACCCAGTACTTC. Amino acid sequence: CASGFGQETQYF. Based on the CDR3 plus reference TRBV12-5 and TRBJ2-5, the full variable domain is DARVTQTPRHKVTEMGQEVTMRCQPILGHNTVFWYRQTMMQGLELLAYFRNRAPLDDSGMPKDRFSAEMPDATLATLKIQPSEPRDSAVYFCASGFGQETQYFGPGTRLLVL.